Below, 19 T cell receptor beta chains from the same sample are listed, as sequenced in a study of Ad26.COV2.S vaccination and SARS-CoV-2 variants. Treatment defined: around 19 received Ad26.COV2.S at low or high dose, single or two shots; 5 received placebo; per-sample allocation not given. Sampling took place 63 days after the first vaccine or placebo injection. Assay: immunoSEQ multiplex PCR; the TCRdb copy retains only in-frame clones and omits some. The profile covers 380,000 or so clones, with about four fifths appearing a single time and almost 7.5% taken by the ten largest. This material consisted of peripheral blood, taken in a trial of Ad26.COV2.S vaccine versus placebo. These receptors were obtained from a person aged 18-65 years who received the Ad26.COV2.S COVID-19 vaccine or a placebo.

V is TRBV4-1 and J is TRBJ2-3; D is undetermined. CDR3 length: 18 amino acids. The germline gives CDR1 MGHRA, CDR2 YSYEKL. Trimming stripped 3 bases from V and 6 bases from J, with 25 bases between. CDR3 nucleotides: TGCGCCAGCAGCCAGATTCTCCACGCTGTCGTGGGATATGATACGCAGTATTTT. Translated: CASSQILHAVVGYDTQYF.

The V call is TRBV18, the J call TRBJ2-3, with D possibly TRBD2 on 5 matching bases. The V gene's germline CDR1 is KGHSH and CDR2 LQKENI. The CDR3 runs 14 residues. Trimming cost V 5 bases and J 5 bases, with 14 bases left between them. The CDR3 bases are TGTGCCAGCTCATATACAGAGGGCGGAGATACGCAGTATTTT. Translation gives CASSYTEGGDTQYF.

The chain carries TRBV5-6 and TRBJ1-2, with D uncertain. The CDR3 has 14 residues. Germline V gene lookup returns CDR1 SGHDT and CDR2 YYEEEE. V was cut by 2 bases and J by 0 bases, with 8 bases left in between. The CDR3: CASSFGESNYGYTF. In DNA form, the CDR3 reads TGTGCCAGCAGCTTCGGGGAGTCTAACTATGGCTACACCTTC.

This clone was observed once. This chain connects TRBV6-6 to TRBJ1-6, with 10 bases that match TRBD1. Looked up from germline, CDR1 is MNHNY and CDR2 is SVGAGI (reference sequence). J was trimmed by 7 bases and V by 6 bases; bases with no gene match: 3. The CDR3 covers 14 residues. CDR3 coding DNA: TGTGCCAGCAGGCCGACAGGGGGCAATTCACCCCTCCACTTT. This codes for CASRPTGGNSPLHF.

This clone has more than one count but fewer than ten. This chain joins TRBV12-3 or TRBV12-4 and TRBJ2-3; D might be TRBD2 (6 bases). The V and J ends lost 3 bases and 7 bases respectively, with 11 bases between them. The CDR3 is 13 amino acids. This CDR3 reads CASSFPGLNTQYF. In DNA form, the CDR3 reads TGTGCCAGCAGTTTTCCGGGACTCAATACGCAGTATTTT.

The chain employs TRBV7-8 and TRBJ1-1, with D perhaps TRBD1 (6 bases). The ends were cut back, 1 base at V and 6 bases at J, with 15 bases in the middle. The CDR3 consists of 15 residues. Germline CDR1 reads SGHVS; CDR2 reads FQNEAQ. CDR3 bases: TGTGCCAGCAGCTTAGTTGTGATCGGGGGCGCTGAAGCTTTCTTT. Protein sequence: CASSLVVIGGAEAFF.

This chain connects TRBV19 to TRBJ1-1; weak D call: TRBD1 (6 bases). The CDR3 contains 16 residues. The ends were cut back, 5 bases at V and 4 bases at J, with 20 bases in the middle. Germline CDR1 reads LNHDA; CDR2 reads SQIVND (reference sequence). As DNA, the CDR3 is TGTGCCAGTAGTGGGGGCGGTGGCAGGATACGCACTGAAGCTTTCTTT. Its protein product is CASSGGGGRIRTEAFF.

This chain joins TRBV5-5 and TRBJ1-1; D is perhaps TRBD1 (5 bases). Looked up from germline, CDR1 is SGHKS and CDR2 is YYEKEE (reference sequence). V lost 0 bases and J 0 bases, leaving 12 bases between the germline ends. The CDR3 spans 16 residues. CDR3 DNA sequence: TGTGCCAGCAGCTTGGTACAGGTTTACATGAACACTGAAGCTTTCTTT. Amino acids: CASSLVQVYMNTEAFF.

The rearrangement links TRBV6-5 to TRBJ2-2; perhaps TRBD1 as D (5 bases). This CDR3 spans 14 amino acids. The V gene lost 2 bases and the J gene lost 5 bases, with 9 bases spanning the gap. The germline V gene encodes CDR1 MNHEY and CDR2 SVGAGI. CDR3 in DNA: TGTGCCAGCAGTTACGGGGCGCGGACCGGGGAGCTGTTTTTT. Translating gives CASSYGARTGELFF.

This clone was found once. The chain employs TRBV19 and TRBJ1-1; unclear D gene. V lost 5 bases and J lost 4, with 14 bases in between. This CDR3 has 14 amino acids. Per the germline V gene, CDR1 is LNHDA and CDR2 is SQIVND (reference sequence). As DNA, the CDR3 is TGTGCCAGTAGTCCACCCTTCCTGAGCACTGAAGCTTTCTTT. Translation: CASSPPFLSTEAFF.

This clone has more than one count but fewer than ten. This sequence joins TRBV5-4 and TRBJ1-2; D is perhaps TRBD1 (5 bases). Germline V gene data show CDR1 as SGHNT and CDR2 as YYREEE (reference sequence). The CDR3 is made up of 17 amino acids. The V end was cut by 4 bases, the J end by 7 bases, with 26 bases between. The CDR3 DNA sequence: TGTGCCAGCAGCGTCAATCCCACGGGCCTCTTGAGGGGTGGCTACACCTTC. The encoded protein is CASSVNPTGLLRGGYTF.

The chain carries TRBV4-2 and TRBJ1-4, with D unresolved. V lost 0 bases and J 5 bases, leaving 16 bases between the germline ends. Germline V lookup: CDR1 LGHNA, CDR2 YNFKEQ. The CDR3 has 17 residues. The CDR3 is CASSQDVVPGGNEKLFF. The CDR3 DNA reads as TGTGCCAGCAGCCAAGATGTGGTGCCCGGCGGAAATGAAAAACTGTTTTTT.

The gene calls are TRBV5-1 and TRBJ1-1; 9 nucleotides agree with TRBD1. Germline V CDR1 and CDR2: SGHRS, YFSETQ. Trimming cost V 4 bases and J 1 base; bases outside gene matches: 2. The CDR3 covers 14 residues. CDR3 loop: CASSGGQGNTEAFF. The CDR3 DNA reads TGCGCCAGCAGCGGGGGACAGGGGAACACTGAAGCTTTCTTT.

This chain uses TRBV7-9 with TRBJ1-4; no firm D call. Trimming pared 4 bases from V and 5 bases from J, leaving 17 bases between. This CDR3 has 16 residues. CDR1 SEHNR and CDR2 FQNEAQ come from the germline V gene (reference sequence). CDR3 loop: CASSSGGRQQNEKLFF. CDR3 sequence (DNA): TGTGCCAGCAGCTCTGGCGGGCGGCAGCAAAATGAAAAACTGTTTTTT.

The chain recombines TRBV11-3 with TRBJ2-3, with TRBD1 as a possible D gene (6 bases). Germline V gene data show CDR1 as SGHNT and CDR2 as YENEEA. CDR3 length: 15 amino acids. Trimming took 0 bases from V and 6 from J, leaving 13 bases between them. The CDR3 DNA is TGTGCCAGCAGCTTAGAACTAGGGGGTGCGGATACGCAGTATTTT. Its translation: CASSLELGGADTQYF.

This clone showed up just once. This chain joins TRBV6-7 and TRBJ1-4, with 7 positions matching TRBD1. TRBV6-7 carries the ORF label, with uncertain function. The ends lost 4 bases at V and 5 bases at J; junction bases unmatched: 4. The CDR3 is 14 residues long. The CDR3 nucleotides read TGTGCCAGCAGTTCTGCCAGGGGGAATGAAAAACTGTTTTTT. This codes for CASSSARGNEKLFF.

This rearrangement joins TRBV4-2 to TRBJ1-6; no clear D. The germline CDR1 and CDR2 sequences are LGHNA and YNFKEQ. V dropped 1 base and J dropped 10 bases, with 14 bases sitting between them. The CDR3 runs to 15 residues. The CDR3 DNA reads TGTGCCAGCAGCCAAGCCCCCCCGGCCGGCTCACCCCTCCACTTT. Translating it yields CASSQAPPAGSPLHF.

This clone was counted a single time. The J gene is TRBJ1-2, the V gene TRBV29-1; D is perhaps TRBD1 (5 bases). The CDR3 runs 11 residues. CDR1 and CDR2 (germline): SQVTM, ANQGSEA. The CDR3 nucleotides are TGCAGTCACCCCTGGGGGGATGGCTACACCTTC. It yields the protein CSHPWGDGYTF.

The gene calls are TRBV4-1 and TRBJ1-2; D is unresolved. Trimming pared 1 base from V and 2 bases from J, leaving 14 bases between. This CDR3 contains 16 residues. The germline gives CDR1 MGHRA, CDR2 YSYEKL. The DNA of the CDR3 is TGCGCCAGCAGCCAAGGGAGGGCAGTGGGGAACTATGGCTACACCTTC. Translated: CASSQGRAVGNYGYTF.